This entry lists 8 T cell receptor beta chains sequenced from one sample in a study of blood T cells in healthy people across ages. A second PCR, run for about 7 to 11 cycles, used a sample-barcoded 5' primer plus a J-beta primer mix. Using its own MiXCR run on the 5' RACE reads, TCRdb lists one record per CDR3 protein. The data contain approximately 2,000,000 distinct CDR3 sequences, roughly 43% of them singletons. The source material was blood. The receptor source for this set is a human donor in good health.

V usage is TRBV29-1 and J usage is TRBJ2-3; D is undetermined. The V end was cut by 4 bases, the J end by 2 bases, with 10 bases between. CDR1 is SQVTM, CDR2 ANQGSEA, per germline. This CDR3 region has 13 residues. The CDR3 sequence: CSVAKGSTDTQYF. In DNA form, the CDR3 reads TGCAGCGTTGCAAAAGGGTCCACAGATACGCAGTATTTT.

Concerning this clonotype itself: The junction shows a germline mismatch at one end, possibly a read error. The chain carries TRBV12-3 or TRBV12-4 and TRBJ2-3; no definite D call. The CDR3 extends over 12 amino acids. The CDR3: CASRVRADAQYF. DNA of the CDR3: TGTGCCAGCAGAGTGAGAGCAGATGCGCAGTATTTT.

The chain is built from TRBV14 and TRBJ2-2, with 7 bases lining up with TRBD2. With V trimmed by 0 bases and J by 6 bases, 10 bases remained unmatched. Germline CDR1 is SGHDN and CDR2 is FVKESK. CDR3 size: 17 residues. The CDR3: CASSQDTRTRRAGELFF. The CDR3 coding sequence is TGTGCCAGCAGCCAAGATACCAGGACTAGAAGGGCCGGGGAGCTGTTTTTT. The full variable domain, completed using reference TRBV14 and TRBJ2-2, is EAGVTQFPSHSVIEKGQTVTLRCDPISGHDNLYWYRRVMGKEIKFLLHFVKESKQDESGMPNNRFLAERTGGTYSTLKVQPAELEDSGVYFCASSQDTRTRRAGELFFGEGSRLTVL.

The chain carries TRBV7-2 and TRBJ2-7; D is uncertain. Germline assignment: CDR1 SGHTA and CDR2 FQGNSA. Between the trimmed V and J ends, which lost 2 bases and 4 bases, there was a span of 15 bases. The CDR3 consists of 15 residues. The CDR3 reads CASSLILGRAYEQYF. For the CDR3, the DNA is TGTGCCAGCAGCTTAATATTAGGTCGGGCGTACGAGCAGTACTTC.

This sequence joins TRBV18 and TRBJ2-5, with TRBD1 matching over 10 bases. Matching the DNA end better, TRBJ2-7 makes the J call doubtful. Per the germline V gene, CDR1 is KGHSH and CDR2 is LQKENI. The CDR3 runs 17 residues. CDR3 nucleotides: TGTGCCAGCTCACCTGGGCCCGCCGGGACAGGGGTGTACGAGCAGTACTTC. Amino acids: CASSPGPAGTGVYEQYF.

In its sample, this clonotype was seen a few times. DNA of the CDR3: TGTGCCAGCAGTGAATATCAGGGGCGCCTAGGAGGCTACACCTTC. As protein: CASSEYQGRLGGYTF. The V gene is TRBV25-1, the J gene TRBJ1-2, with a possible D match to TRBD1 (6 bases). CDR1 and CDR2 from the germline V gene are MGHDK and SYGVNS. Trimming shortened V by 0 bases and J by 8 bases, and 16 bases separated the two germline ends. This CDR3 is built from 15 residues.

This clonotype occurred a few times. The rearrangement links TRBV20-1 to TRBJ2-7, with 7 bases matching TRBD1. The CDR3 extends over 12 amino acids. The ends lost 3 bases at V and 6 bases at J; junction bases unmatched: 5. Germline-derived CDR1 and CDR2 are DFQATT and SNEGSKA (reference sequence). The CDR3 region is CSASSNRGEQYF. The CDR3 bases are TGCAGTGCTAGTTCTAACAGGGGCGAGCAGTACTTC.

This CDR3 reads CASSPGPHAYNEQFF. The CDR3 DNA is TGTGCCAGCAGCCCAGGCCCCCACGCGTACAATGAGCAGTTCTTC. The chain has TRBV7-3 and TRBJ2-1; D is uncertain. The V gene lost 5 bases and the J gene lost 4 bases, with 15 bases spanning the gap. Per germline, CDR1 SGHTA and CDR2 FQGTGA. This CDR3 spans 15 amino acids. The variable domain in full, completed from reference TRBV7-3 and TRBJ2-1, reads GAGVSQTPSNKVTEKGKYVELRCDPISGHTALYWYRQSLGQGPEFLIYFQGTGAADDSGLPNDRFFAVRPEGSVSTLKIQRTERGDSAVYLCASSPGPHAYNEQFFGPGTRLTVL.